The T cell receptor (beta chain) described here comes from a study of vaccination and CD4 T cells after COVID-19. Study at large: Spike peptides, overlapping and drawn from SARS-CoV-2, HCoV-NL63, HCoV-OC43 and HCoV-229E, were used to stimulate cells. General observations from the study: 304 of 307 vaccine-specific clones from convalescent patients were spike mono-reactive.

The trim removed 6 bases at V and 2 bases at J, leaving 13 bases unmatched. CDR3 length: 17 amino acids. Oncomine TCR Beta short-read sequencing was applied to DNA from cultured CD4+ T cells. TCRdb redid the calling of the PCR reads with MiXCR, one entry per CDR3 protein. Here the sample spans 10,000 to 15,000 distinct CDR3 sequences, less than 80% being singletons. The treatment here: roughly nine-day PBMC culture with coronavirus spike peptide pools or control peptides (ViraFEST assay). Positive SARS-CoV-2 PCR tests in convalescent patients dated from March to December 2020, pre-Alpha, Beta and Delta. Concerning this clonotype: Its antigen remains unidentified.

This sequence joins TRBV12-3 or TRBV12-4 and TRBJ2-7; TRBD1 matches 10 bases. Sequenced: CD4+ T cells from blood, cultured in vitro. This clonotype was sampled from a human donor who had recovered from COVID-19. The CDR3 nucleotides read TGTGCCAGCAGCCTCGCTACTGGGGACAGGGGAGCCTACGAGCAGTACTTC. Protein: CASSLATGDRGAYEQYF.